The 23 T cell receptor beta chains listed next were all sequenced from one sample in a study of blood T cells in healthy people across ages. Together with a sample-barcoded 5' primer, a J-beta primer mix was included in a second PCR lasting about 7 to 11 cycles. TCRdb re-called the 5' RACE reads through MiXCR, storing one row per CDR3 protein. The sample includes 750,000 or so distinct CDR3 sequences, around 25% of them seen just once. The data also belong to a second study, concerning T cells of mothers and their children.

The source material was blood. The receptor source for this set is a boy between 10 and 17 years old in good health.

J is TRBJ2-3 and V is TRBV13; D is possibly TRBD1 (6 bases). Trimming left V 3 bases short and J 3 bases short, with 13 bases between. From germline, CDR1 is PRHDT and CDR2 FYEKMQ (reference sequence). The CDR3 covers 15 residues. CDR3 sequence reads: CASSFEGGRTDTQYF. The DNA for the CDR3 is TGTGCCAGCAGCTTTGAAGGGGGAAGGACAGATACGCAGTATTTT.

Many counts were recorded for this clonotype. The chain links TRBV20-1 to TRBJ2-1; TRBD1 matches 10 bases. V lost 5 bases, J lost 2 bases, and 6 bases stayed unmatched. The CDR3 sequence is 15 residues long. Germline V gene sequence: CDR1 DFQATT, CDR2 SNEGSKA (reference sequence). In DNA, the CDR3 is TGCAGTGCTCGCCCGGACAGGGGGGCCTACAATGAGCAGTTCTTC. It yields the protein CSARPDRGAYNEQFF.

The genes are TRBV7-2 and TRBJ2-2; no clear D gene. CDR3 length: 15 residues. Per the germline V gene, CDR1 is SGHTA and CDR2 is FQGNSA. Between the trimmed V and J ends, which lost 5 bases and 1 base, there was a span of 11 bases. This CDR3 reads CASSTRTGNTGELFF. CDR3 DNA sequence: TGTGCCAGCAGCACGAGGACGGGGAACACCGGGGAGCTGTTTTTT.

The chain links TRBV27 to TRBJ2-3; possibly TRBD2 for D (6 bases). Germline V lookup: CDR1 MNHEY, CDR2 SMNVEV (reference sequence). The CDR3 covers 14 residues. V was cut by 1 base and J by 6 bases, with 11 bases left in between. CDR3: CASSLWDSRDTQYF. The CDR3 bases are TGTGCCAGCAGTTTATGGGACTCGAGGGATACGCAGTATTTT.

This clonotype was seen a handful of times. The chain recombines TRBV20-1 with TRBJ1-2; D gene ambiguous. Trimming took off 5 bases at V and 8 bases at J, with 18 bases between the two ends. Germline assignment: CDR1 DFQATT and CDR2 SNEGSKA (reference sequence). The length of the CDR3 is 13 residues. The CDR3: CSAGTDKVVGYTF. As DNA, the CDR3 is TGCAGTGCTGGAACAGACAAGGTGGTAGGCTACACCTTC.

The table lists this clonotype with a few counts. Here the CDR3 reads CSVEVQGAIYEQFF. Here the CDR3 DNA reads TGCAGCGTTGAAGTACAGGGGGCTATCTATGAGCAGTTCTTC. The genes are TRBV29-1 and TRBJ2-1; TRBD1 aligns across 9 bases. Germline values: CDR1 SQVTM, CDR2 ANQGSEA. With 1 base clipped from V and 8 bases from J, the junction kept 6 bases outside the gene matches. This CDR3 is 14 amino acids long.

This clonotype has a count of ten or more. The chain employs TRBV28 and TRBJ2-5, with 7 nucleotides matching TRBD1. The CDR3 covers 16 residues. Germline V gene sequence: CDR1 MDHEN, CDR2 SYDVKM. Germline trimming cut 5 bases from V and 7 bases from J; bases unmatched to any gene: 16. DNA for the CDR3: TGTGCCAGCAGTCGCCCTGGGACAGCCGAATCTAGGACCCAGTACTTC. It codes for CASSRPGTAESRTQYF.

The chain combines TRBV2 with TRBJ2-5; 10 bases map to TRBD2. This CDR3 is 14 amino acids long. The V segment lost 6 bases and the J segment 4 bases; nucleotides outside the gene matches: 5. Germline V gives CDR1 SNHLY, CDR2 FYNNEI. CDR3 DNA sequence: TGTGCCAGCAGGGGGGGACTAGCGACAGAGACCCAGTACTTC. This gives the protein CASRGGLATETQYF.

This clonotype came up a few times. The chain carries TRBV6-5 and TRBJ2-5; no definite D call. The V end lost 0 bases, the J end lost 5 bases, and 10 bases lay between the germline ends. The germline V gene has CDR1 MNHEY and CDR2 SVGAGI. The CDR3 sequence is 14 residues long. This chain's CDR3 is CASSYSPSSETQYF. In DNA form, the CDR3 reads TGTGCCAGCAGTTACTCCCCCAGTAGTGAGACCCAGTACTTC.

This clonotype was counted a few times. This chain connects TRBV28 to TRBJ2-7; no clear D gene. The V and J ends lost 7 bases and 0 bases respectively, with 7 bases between them. In germline, CDR1 is MDHEN, CDR2 SYDVKM. The CDR3 runs to 12 residues. The DNA for the CDR3 is TGTGCCAGCATGGCAGACTCCTACGAGCAGTACTTC. It codes for CASMADSYEQYF.

This clonotype showed up just a few times. The chain links TRBV12-3 or TRBV12-4 to TRBJ2-3, with 9 bases matching TRBD2. The V segment lost 6 bases and the J segment 6 bases; nucleotides outside the gene matches: 13. This CDR3 is built from 16 residues. The CDR3 loop is CASRVRRGRAFDTQYF. In nucleotides, the CDR3 is TGTGCCAGCAGAGTCCGTCGCGGGAGGGCGTTTGATACGCAGTATTTT.

The sample holds many counts of this clonotype. The gene calls are TRBV6-6 and TRBJ2-5, with D unclear. V lost 2 bases and J lost 3, with 4 bases in between. This CDR3 comprises 12 residues. Germline CDR1 MNHNY, CDR2 SVGAGI (reference sequence). This chain's CDR3 is CASSYPKETQYF. The DNA of the CDR3 is TGTGCCAGCAGTTACCCAAAAGAGACCCAGTACTTC.

V gene TRBV12-3 or TRBV12-4 combines with J gene TRBJ2-4, with 7 nucleotides matching TRBD1. V dropped 5 bases and J dropped 2; count of bases not matched to a gene: 15. The CDR3 is 18 amino acids. The CDR3 sequence is CASSQTGQPMATKNIQYF. DNA of the CDR3: TGTGCCAGCAGTCAAACGGGACAGCCTATGGCGACCAAAAACATTCAGTACTTC.

The chain has TRBV5-8 and TRBJ1-2; maybe TRBD1 (5 bases). CDR1 is SGHTS and CDR2 is YDEGEE in the germline V gene. The CDR3 covers 17 residues. Deletions cut 2 bases from V and 7 bases from J, with 24 bases between. Written as DNA, the CDR3 is TGTGCCAGCAGCTTCGCCGGGACTTACAGACAAGGACGTGGCTACACCTTC. It specifies CASSFAGTYRQGRGYTF.

V usage is TRBV6-2 or TRBV6-3 and J usage is TRBJ1-2; perhaps TRBD1 as D (6 bases). Germline CDR1 is MNHEY and CDR2 is SVGEGT. CDR3 length equals 15 residues. The V and J ends lost 2 bases and 0 bases respectively, with 10 bases between them. The CDR3 sequence: CASSYPRTANYGYTF. The CDR3 bases are TGTGCCAGCAGTTACCCAAGGACAGCTAACTATGGCTACACCTTC.

The chain recombines TRBV6-6 with TRBJ2-5; no clear D gene. The assigned J gene may be wrong: the sequence end matches TRBJ2-7 better. The germline V gene has CDR1 MNHNY and CDR2 SVGAGI (reference sequence). The CDR3 runs 15 residues. The CDR3 DNA sequence: TGTGCCAGCAGTTACTACACGGCGGTAGTCGGCGAGCAGTACTTC. As protein: CASSYYTAVVGEQYF.

This clonotype was seen a handful of times. The chain recombines TRBV12-3 or TRBV12-4 with TRBJ2-2; maybe TRBD2 (5 bases). With 8 bases removed from V and 2 bases from J, the gap between germline ends came to 9 bases. The CDR3 is 13 amino acids. The CDR3, as DNA: TGTGCCAGCCCCCGGGGTAACACCGGGGAGCTGTTTTTT. It specifies CASPRGNTGELFF.

There are a few counts of this clonotype. The junction departs from germline at one end; a sequencing error may be responsible. The chain couples TRBV3-1 to TRBJ2-7; D is perhaps TRBD1 (6 bases). This CDR3 has 14 residues. Germline V gene sequence: CDR1 LGHDT, CDR2 YNNKEL (reference sequence). CDR3 residues: CASSQGTGYYEQYF. CDR3 in DNA: TGCGCCAGCAGCCAGGGGACGGGTTACTACGAGCAGTACTTC.

This clonotype was counted a single time. V is TRBV7-2 and J is TRBJ2-7, with D possibly TRBD2 on 5 matching bases. This CDR3 comprises 12 residues. Trimming left V 8 bases short and J 2 bases short, with 10 bases between. Germline V gene lookup returns CDR1 SGHTA and CDR2 FQGNSA. The CDR3 sequence is CASGGLTYEQYF. The CDR3 coding sequence is TGTGCCAGCGGCGGACTTACCTACGAGCAGTACTTC.

The rearrangement uses TRBV27 and TRBJ1-1; 9 bases are shared with TRBD1. Trimming removed 3 bases from V and 10 bases from J; junction bases left unmatched: 9. Germline V gene data show CDR1 as MNHEY and CDR2 as SMNVEV (reference sequence). This CDR3 has 14 residues. In DNA, the CDR3 is TGTGCCAGCAGTTTGGAGGGGACAGGGTTTGGAGCTTTCTTT. This sequence encodes CASSLEGTGFGAFF.

The CDR3 region has the DNA TGCAGTGCCAGACTAGAAAACATTCAGTACTTC. This translates into CSARLENIQYF. The chain couples TRBV20-1 to TRBJ2-4; perhaps TRBD2 as D (6 bases). Germline assignment: CDR1 DFQATT and CDR2 SNEGSKA (reference sequence). This CDR3 is 11 amino acids long. V was clipped by 6 bases and J by 5 bases, with 8 bases between them.

The CDR3 coding sequence is TGTGCCAGCAGCCAAGATCCTTTCCCGGGGCCAGGGGCCTACGAGCAGTACTTC. This gives the protein CASSQDPFPGPGAYEQYF. The rearrangement links TRBV3-1 to TRBJ2-5, with D perhaps TRBD1 (6 bases). The J call may be mistaken, given a closer DNA end match to TRBJ2-7. Germline loops: CDR1 LGHDT, CDR2 YNNKEL (reference sequence). The CDR3 has 18 residues.

This clonotype was picked up a small number of times. This chain connects TRBV7-2 to TRBJ2-5; D may be TRBD2 (6 bases). The CDR3 contains 12 residues. Germline assignment: CDR1 SGHTA and CDR2 FQGNSA. V gave up 5 bases and J gave up 11 bases, with 15 bases separating them. The CDR3 loop reads CASSPSGLEQYF. CDR3 coding DNA: TGTGCCAGCAGCCCCAGCGGGCTAGAGCAGTACTTC.